This T cell receptor beta chain came from a study of spatial heterogeneity in lung cancer. Trimming cost V 0 bases and J 3 bases, with 22 bases left between them. CDR1 is MGHRA, CDR2 YSYEKL, per germline. The CDR3 covers 19 residues. TCRdb used MiXCR to reprocess the 5' RACE reads, holding one entry per CDR3 protein. This sample has more than 3,000 distinct CDR3 sequences; over 4% occur once, and the top ten carry about 51%. This clonotype is deemed medium-sized. Its specificity is not known. Regarding the study as a whole: Mutation counts in tumors were tracked by counts of expanded intratumoral alpha and beta TCRs.

Time point here: sample taken at primary tumor resection. V is TRBV4-1 and J is TRBJ2-3, with D possibly being TRBD2 (5 bases). This material consisted of lung tumor tissue, taken at surgery. This clonotype was obtained from a male donor with early-stage non-small cell lung cancer. The CDR3 DNA is TGCGCCAGCAGCCAAGATTTGGCGGGCTCCCGGAGAGCAACAGATACGCAGTATTTT. Amino acids: CASSQDLAGSRRATDTQYF.